This TCR beta chain is drawn from a study of cytomegalovirus exposure and HLA in healthy donors. The study ran its PCR with 60 Vbeta and 13 Jbeta primers. Profiled with immunoSEQ multiplex PCR; TCRdb holds only in-frame clones, not every one. The sample carries 65,000 to 85,000 clones, roughly two thirds recorded once. V dropped 2 bases and J dropped 2; count of bases not matched to a gene: 4. The V gene's germline CDR1 is GTSNPN and CDR2 SVGIG (reference sequence). The CDR3 covers 15 residues. This clone appeared a few times. The specimen was PBMCs. The sequence derives from a woman aged 25 to 39 in good health and CMV-seronegative. The chain carries TRBV30 and TRBJ2-1; 9 bases fit TRBD2. CDR3 nucleotides: TGTGCCTGGAGTATGGCGGGGGGGCCCTACAATGAGCAGTTCTTC. It codes for CAWSMAGGPYNEQFF. The complete variable domain, with remaining parts taken from reference TRBV30 and TRBJ2-1, reads SQTIHQWPATLVQPVGSPLSLECTVEGTSNPNLYWYRQAAGRGLQLLFYSVGIGQISSEVPQNLSASRPQDRQFILSSKKLLLSDSGFYLCAWSMAGGPYNEQFFGPGTRLTVL.